The next 26 T cell receptor beta chains were all read from a single sample in a study of cytomegalovirus exposure and HLA in healthy donors. The PCR made use of 60 Vbeta and 13 Jbeta primers. Method: immunoSEQ multiplex PCR; TCRdb's copy keeps in-frame clones and lacks some. The sample shows roughly 110,000 clones, 60% to 75% of them seen only once. The source material was PBMCs. The receptor set was obtained from a young man in good health and CMV-seronegative.

J is TRBJ2-5 and V is TRBV14; tentatively, D is TRBD1 (5 bases). In germline, CDR1 is SGHDN, CDR2 FVKESK. With 4 bases removed from V and 2 bases from J, the gap between germline ends came to 8 bases. The CDR3 loop spans 13 amino acids. The CDR3: CASSRDRQETQYF. The CDR3 DNA sequence: TGTGCCAGCAGCCGAGACAGACAAGAGACCCAGTACTTC.

The J gene is TRBJ1-1, the V gene TRBV25-1; 8 bases match TRBD1. Germline values: CDR1 MGHDK, CDR2 SYGVNS. The V gene end was trimmed by 1 base and the J gene end by 1 base; junction bases not matched to a gene: 8. The CDR3 sequence is 17 residues long. CDR3 nucleotide sequence: TGTGCCAGCAGTGAATTTGGCAGGGGGCGAGAGAACACTGAAGCTTTCTTT. Translated: CASSEFGRGRENTEAFF.

This chain links TRBV5-1 with TRBJ1-2; 9 bases fit TRBD1. CDR1 is SGHRS, CDR2 YFSETQ, per germline. There are 16 residues in the CDR3. J gave up 5 bases and V 3 bases, and 11 bases lay outside the gene matches. CDR3 residues: CASSSLWTGEGYGYTF. CDR3 in DNA: TGCGCCAGCAGCTCTCTTTGGACAGGGGAAGGGTATGGCTACACCTTC.

This rearrangement joins TRBV5-6 to TRBJ2-7; D ambiguous. The CDR3 has 13 amino acids. Germline CDR1 and CDR2: SGHDT and YYEEEE. With 4 bases removed from V and 0 bases from J, the gap between germline ends came to 8 bases. CDR3 DNA: TGTGCCAGCAGCCTCGTCGGCTCCTACGAGCAGTACTTC. Amino acids: CASSLVGSYEQYF.

CDR3 amino acids: CASSRVGLAGGHEQFF. Written as DNA, the CDR3 is TGTGCCAGCAGCCGAGTGGGACTAGCGGGAGGCCATGAGCAGTTCTTC. The chain recombines TRBV11-1 with TRBJ2-1, with TRBD2 matching over 15 bases. Per germline, CDR1 SGHAT and CDR2 FQDESV (reference sequence). V dropped 5 bases and J dropped 8; count of bases not matched to a gene: 7. There are 16 residues in the CDR3.

The chain recombines TRBV5-1 with TRBJ2-7; 9 bases agree with TRBD2. The CDR3 contains 14 residues. Unmatched junction bases numbered 7, after V lost 2 bases and J lost 7 bases. Germline loops: CDR1 SGHRS, CDR2 YFSETQ. CDR3 in DNA: TGCGCCAGCAGCTTTAGCGGGGGCCAGGTGGAGCAGTACTTC. This codes for CASSFSGGQVEQYF.

The chain links TRBV7-3 to TRBJ2-2, with 10 bases fitting TRBD1. Trimming removed 5 bases from V and 2 bases from J; junction bases left unmatched: 8. This CDR3 has 17 amino acids. Germline CDR1 is SGHTA and CDR2 is FQGTGA. CDR3 sequence (DNA): TGTGCCAGCAGCCCGAACCGGGACAGGGGAAACACCGGGGAGCTGTTTTTT. Encoded protein: CASSPNRDRGNTGELFF.

This clone occurred a few times. The chain joins TRBV5-6 to TRBJ2-7, with D perhaps TRBD1 (5 bases). The V end lost 4 bases, the J end lost 3 bases, and 20 bases lay between the germline ends. Germline V gene data show CDR1 as SGHDT and CDR2 as YYEEEE. The CDR3 is 16 residues long. The CDR3 DNA reads as TGTGCCAGCAGCCCACCGCTCTCCAGGGATAACTACGAGCAGTACTTC. Its protein is CASSPPLSRDNYEQYF.

V is TRBV11-2 and J is TRBJ2-3; 8 positions agree with TRBD2. After removal of 4 bases from V and 2 bases from J, the junction contained 8 bases not matched to a gene. The CDR3 is made up of 16 amino acids. Germline lookup yields CDR1 SGHAT and CDR2 FQNNGV. The CDR3 loop reads CASSSGLAGNTDTQYF. CDR3 in DNA: TGTGCCAGCAGCTCTGGTCTAGCGGGTAACACAGATACGCAGTATTTT.

The chain combines TRBV5-4 with TRBJ2-5; D is unclear. Trimming removed 0 bases at V and 1 base at J, with 10 bases between. The CDR3 totals 15 residues. From germline, CDR1 is SGHNT and CDR2 YYREEE (reference sequence). CDR3 amino acids: CASSLVTDSQETQYF. The CDR3 bases are TGTGCCAGCAGCTTGGTAACCGATAGCCAAGAGACCCAGTACTTC. Together with reference TRBV5-4 and TRBJ2-5, the CDR3 gives the full variable domain: ETGVTQSPTHLIKTRGQQVTLRCSSQSGHNTVSWYQQALGQGPQFIFQYYREEENGRGNFPPRFSGLQFPNYSSELNVNALELDDSALYLCASSLVTDSQETQYFGPGTRLLVL.

The chain has TRBV2 and TRBJ1-1; no clear D. The CDR3 length is 14 residues. Between the trimmed V and J ends, which lost 7 bases and 2 bases, there was a span of 14 bases. The germline CDR1 and CDR2 sequences are SNHLY and FYNNEI. The CDR3 nucleotides are TGTGCCAGCACTACACTCGGGTCCAACACTGAAGCTTTCTTT. It translates to CASTTLGSNTEAFF.

The CDR3 here is CASSYSRQGAKNIQYF. CDR3 DNA: TGTGCCAGCAGTTACTCCAGACAGGGGGCCAAAAACATTCAGTACTTC. The gene calls are TRBV6-5 and TRBJ2-4, with 8 bases fitting TRBD1. V lost 0 bases to trimming and J lost 1 base; unmatched junction nucleotides: 2. CDR3 length: 16 residues. CDR1 and CDR2 (germline): MNHEY, SVGAGI.

The chain has TRBV6-1 and TRBJ2-3; TRBD2 might be the D (6 bases). Germline CDR1 is MNHNS and CDR2 is SASEGT. V lost 7 bases to trimming and J lost 4 bases, with 18 bases between them. The CDR3 spans 15 residues. CDR3 protein: CASIFTGGNSDTQYF. CDR3 bases: TGTGCCAGCATCTTCACCGGAGGGAATTCAGATACGCAGTATTTT.

This chain links TRBV28 with TRBJ1-4; 8 bases are shared with TRBD1. The CDR3 has 15 residues. The trim removed 10 bases at V and 3 bases at J, leaving 10 bases unmatched. Germline V gives CDR1 MDHEN, CDR2 SYDVKM. The CDR3 protein is CATSPRTGPNEKLFF. Written as DNA, the CDR3 is TGTGCCACCAGCCCTAGGACAGGGCCTAATGAAAAACTGTTTTTT.

This rearrangement joins TRBV6-1 to TRBJ2-1; 10 bases are a match to TRBD2. CDR1 is MNHNS, CDR2 SASEGT, per germline. Unmatched junction bases numbered 10, after V lost 11 bases and J lost 3 bases. The CDR3 runs 15 residues. CDR3 in amino acids: CAAPSGSGFYNEQFF. The CDR3 coding sequence is TGTGCCGCTCCTAGCGGGAGCGGGTTCTACAATGAGCAGTTCTTC.

The chain couples TRBV18 to TRBJ1-4; 10 positions match TRBD1. The CDR3 sequence is 15 residues long. V was pared by 3 bases and J by 7 bases, with 5 bases of the junction left unmatched. CDR1 KGHSH and CDR2 LQKENI come from the germline V gene. The CDR3 loop reads CASSPRQGALEKLFF. In nucleotides, the CDR3 is TGTGCCAGCTCACCGAGACAGGGGGCGCTTGAAAAACTGTTTTTT.

The V gene is TRBV27, the J gene TRBJ1-1; possible D gene TRBD1, 5 bases. The V and J ends lost 7 bases and 4 bases respectively, with 25 bases between them. The length of the CDR3 is 17 residues. Germline lookup yields CDR1 MNHEY and CDR2 SMNVEV (reference sequence). The CDR3 sequence: CASTSGLYRGVGTEAFF. The CDR3 coding sequence is TGTGCCAGCACCTCCGGGTTGTATCGGGGGGTTGGCACTGAAGCTTTCTTT.

The chain employs TRBV28 and TRBJ1-5, with 7 bases fitting TRBD1. Germline V gene lookup returns CDR1 MDHEN and CDR2 SYDVKM. The ends lost 3 bases at V and 6 bases at J; junction bases unmatched: 8. The CDR3 is 15 amino acids. The CDR3 nucleotides are TGTGCCAGCAGTTTTAGGGGGCGCGAGGGTCAGCCCCAGCATTTT. Amino acids: CASSFRGREGQPQHF.

CDR3 sequence (DNA): TGTGCCTGGAATGTGCGAACAACTAATGAAAAACTGTTTTTT. It translates to CAWNVRTTNEKLFF. This chain joins TRBV30 and TRBJ1-4; D is undetermined. V was trimmed by 4 bases and J by 0 bases, leaving 9 bases between them. Germline CDR1 reads GTSNPN; CDR2 reads SVGIG (reference sequence). The CDR3 covers 14 residues.

V and J are TRBV5-4 and TRBJ1-1; a weak D match, TRBD1 (6 bases). V gave up 2 bases and J gave up 11 bases, with 19 bases separating them. This CDR3 is built from 14 residues. CDR1 is SGHNT, CDR2 YYREEE, per germline (reference sequence). The DNA for the CDR3 is TGTGCCAGCAGCTTCTGGGGAGAGGCCAGGGGTGCTTTCTTT. Translated, it gives CASSFWGEARGAFF.

Only a few counts were recorded for this clone. The chain couples TRBV5-1 to TRBJ2-5, with a tentative D call TRBD2 (6 bases). Germline V gene lookup returns CDR1 SGHRS and CDR2 YFSETQ. V lost 3 bases and J lost 1, with 10 bases in between. The CDR3 consists of 14 residues. In DNA, the CDR3 is TGCGCCAGCAGCTCCGGAGGGCCCCAAGAGACCCAGTACTTC. This encodes CASSSGGPQETQYF.

The chain uses TRBV5-8 and TRBJ2-7, with TRBD1 as a possible D gene (5 bases). The CDR3 length is 14 residues. V was pared by 0 bases and J by 2 bases, with 9 bases between. From germline, CDR1 is SGHTS and CDR2 YDEGEE. The CDR3 DNA sequence: TGTGCCAGCAGCTTGGACAAGGGGACCTACGAGCAGTACTTC. Its translation: CASSLDKGTYEQYF.

This clone has only one observation. The J gene is TRBJ2-2, the V gene TRBV4-1; possible D gene TRBD2, 6 bases. V lost 2 bases, J lost 8 bases, and 24 bases lay in between. The CDR3 covers 18 residues. Germline CDR1 reads MGHRA; CDR2 reads YSYEKL. CDR3: CASSQPGLDLRPRGELFF. CDR3 in DNA: TGCGCCAGCAGCCAACCGGGACTCGACTTGCGTCCCCGTGGGGAGCTGTTTTTT.

In this sample, this clone turned up a few times. The chain employs TRBV6-6 and TRBJ2-3; tentatively, D is TRBD2 (6 bases). CDR3 length: 13 residues. Germline CDR1 is MNHNY and CDR2 is SVGAGI (reference sequence). V lost 2 bases and J lost 7, with 10 bases in between. The DNA for the CDR3 is TGTGCCAGCAGTTACGGGGAGGAATATACGCAGTATTTT. Translated: CASSYGEEYTQYF.

The CDR3 protein is CASRLLSAYEQYF. The CDR3 DNA reads TGTGCCAGCAGACTCCTCTCGGCCTACGAGCAGTACTTC. The genes are TRBV28 and TRBJ2-7; D gene ambiguous. The germline gives CDR1 MDHEN, CDR2 SYDVKM. This CDR3 spans 13 amino acids. Trimming removed 6 bases from V and 2 bases from J, with 11 bases in between.

The count of this clone is one. The chain combines TRBV7-9 with TRBJ1-1; no reliable D call. Germline assignment: CDR1 SEHNR and CDR2 FQNEAQ (reference sequence). V lost 4 bases and J 1 base, leaving 10 bases between the germline ends. This CDR3 spans 14 amino acids. As DNA, the CDR3 is TGTGCCAGCAGCTACAGCCCATCGAACACTGAAGCTTTCTTT. It is translated as CASSYSPSNTEAFF.